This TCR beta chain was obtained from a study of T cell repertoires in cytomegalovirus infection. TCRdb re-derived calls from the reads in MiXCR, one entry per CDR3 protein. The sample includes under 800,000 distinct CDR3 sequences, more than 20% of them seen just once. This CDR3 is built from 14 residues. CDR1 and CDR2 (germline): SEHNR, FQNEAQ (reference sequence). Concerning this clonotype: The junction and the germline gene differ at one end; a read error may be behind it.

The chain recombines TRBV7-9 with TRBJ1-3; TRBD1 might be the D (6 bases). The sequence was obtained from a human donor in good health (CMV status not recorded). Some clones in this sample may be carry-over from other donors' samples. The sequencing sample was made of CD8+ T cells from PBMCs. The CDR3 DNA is TGTGCCAGCATCTTACCCGGACAGGGAAACACCATATATTTT. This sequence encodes CASILPGQGNTIYF.